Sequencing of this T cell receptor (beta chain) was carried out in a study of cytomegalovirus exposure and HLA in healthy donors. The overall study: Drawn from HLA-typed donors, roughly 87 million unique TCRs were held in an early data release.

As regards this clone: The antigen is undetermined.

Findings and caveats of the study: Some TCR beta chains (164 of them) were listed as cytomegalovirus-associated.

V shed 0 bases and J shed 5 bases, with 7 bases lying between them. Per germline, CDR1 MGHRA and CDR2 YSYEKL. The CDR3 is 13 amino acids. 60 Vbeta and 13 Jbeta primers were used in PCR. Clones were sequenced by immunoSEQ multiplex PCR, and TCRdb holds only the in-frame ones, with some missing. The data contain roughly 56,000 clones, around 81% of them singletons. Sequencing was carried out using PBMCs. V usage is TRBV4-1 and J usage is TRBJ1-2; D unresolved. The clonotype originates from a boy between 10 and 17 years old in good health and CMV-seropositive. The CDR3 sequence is CASSQEGRYGYTF. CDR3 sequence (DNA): TGCGCCAGCAGCCAAGAGGGGAGGTATGGCTACACCTTC.